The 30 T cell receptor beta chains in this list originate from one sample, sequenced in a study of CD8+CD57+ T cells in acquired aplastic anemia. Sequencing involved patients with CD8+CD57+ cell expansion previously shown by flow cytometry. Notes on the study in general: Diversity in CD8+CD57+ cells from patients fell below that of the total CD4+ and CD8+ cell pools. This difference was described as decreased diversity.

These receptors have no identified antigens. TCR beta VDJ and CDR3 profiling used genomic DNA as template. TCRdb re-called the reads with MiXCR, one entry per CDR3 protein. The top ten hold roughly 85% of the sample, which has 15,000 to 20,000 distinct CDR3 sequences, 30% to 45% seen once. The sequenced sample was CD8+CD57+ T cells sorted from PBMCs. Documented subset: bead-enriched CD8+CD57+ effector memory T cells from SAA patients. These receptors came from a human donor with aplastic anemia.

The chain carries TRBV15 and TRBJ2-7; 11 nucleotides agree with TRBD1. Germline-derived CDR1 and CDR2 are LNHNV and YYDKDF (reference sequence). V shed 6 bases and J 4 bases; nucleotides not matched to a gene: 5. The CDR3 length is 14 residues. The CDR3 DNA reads TGTGCCACCAGACAGGACAGGGGGCCTTACGAGCAGTACTTC. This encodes CATRQDRGPYEQYF.

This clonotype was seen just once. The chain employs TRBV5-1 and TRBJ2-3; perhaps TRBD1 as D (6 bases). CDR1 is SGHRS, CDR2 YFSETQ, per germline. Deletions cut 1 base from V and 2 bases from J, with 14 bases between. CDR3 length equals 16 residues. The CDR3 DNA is TGCGCCAGCAGCTTGAGCTGGGGGCTTTTCACAGATACGCAGTATTTT. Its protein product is CASSLSWGLFTDTQYF.

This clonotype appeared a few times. This CDR3 reads CSVVWGGELNEQFF. CDR3 nucleotide sequence: TGCAGCGTTGTATGGGGGGGTGAACTGAATGAGCAGTTCTTC. V gene TRBV29-1 combines with J gene TRBJ2-1; 7 nucleotides line up with TRBD2. Germline CDR1 reads SQVTM; CDR2 reads ANQGSEA. The CDR3 extends over 14 amino acids. V lost 4 bases and J lost 7; bases outside the gene matches: 10.

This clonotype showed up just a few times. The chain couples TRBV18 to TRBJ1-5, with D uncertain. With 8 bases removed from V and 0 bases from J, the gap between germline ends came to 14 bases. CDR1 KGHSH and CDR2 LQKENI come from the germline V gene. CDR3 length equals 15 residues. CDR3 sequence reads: CASTYFPYSNQPQHF. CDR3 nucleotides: TGTGCCAGCACTTATTTTCCGTATAGCAATCAGCCCCAGCATTTT.

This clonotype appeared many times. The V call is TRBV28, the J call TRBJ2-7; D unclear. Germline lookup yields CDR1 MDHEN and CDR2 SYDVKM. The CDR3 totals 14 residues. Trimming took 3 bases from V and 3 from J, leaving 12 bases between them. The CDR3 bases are TGTGCCAGCAGTTTCTCACAGCCAGTCTACGAGCAGTACTTC. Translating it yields CASSFSQPVYEQYF.

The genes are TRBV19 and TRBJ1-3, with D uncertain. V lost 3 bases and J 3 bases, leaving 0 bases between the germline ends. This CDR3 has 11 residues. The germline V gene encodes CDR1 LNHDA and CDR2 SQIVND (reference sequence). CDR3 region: CASSIGNTIYF. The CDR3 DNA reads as TGTGCCAGTAGTATTGGAAACACCATATATTTT.

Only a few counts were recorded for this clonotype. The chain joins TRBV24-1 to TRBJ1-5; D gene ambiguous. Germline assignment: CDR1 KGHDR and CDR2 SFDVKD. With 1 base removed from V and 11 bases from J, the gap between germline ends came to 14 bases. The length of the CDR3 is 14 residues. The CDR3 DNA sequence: TGTGCCACCAGTGATTTTCAAACTCGGGGAGCCCAGCATTTT. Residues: CATSDFQTRGAQHF.

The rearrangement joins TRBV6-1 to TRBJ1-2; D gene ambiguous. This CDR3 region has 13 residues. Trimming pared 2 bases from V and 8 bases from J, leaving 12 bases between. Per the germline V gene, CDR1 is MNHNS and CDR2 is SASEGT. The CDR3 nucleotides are TGTGCCAGCAGTGAAAACAGCTTCGCGGGCTACACCTTC. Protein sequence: CASSENSFAGYTF.

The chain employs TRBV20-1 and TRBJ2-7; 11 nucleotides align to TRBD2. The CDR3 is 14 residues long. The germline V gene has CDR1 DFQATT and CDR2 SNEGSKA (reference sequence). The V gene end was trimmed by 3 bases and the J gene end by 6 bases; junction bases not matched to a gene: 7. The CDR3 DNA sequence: TGCAGTGCTAGGTTGACTAGCGGGACGCGCGAGCAGTACTTC. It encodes CSARLTSGTREQYF.

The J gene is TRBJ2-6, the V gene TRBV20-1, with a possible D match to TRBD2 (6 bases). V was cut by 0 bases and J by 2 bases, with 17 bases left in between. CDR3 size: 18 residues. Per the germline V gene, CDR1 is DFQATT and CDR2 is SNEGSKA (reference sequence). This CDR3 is CSARDWAGRKAGANVLTF. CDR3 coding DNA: TGCAGTGCTAGAGATTGGGCGGGAAGGAAAGCTGGGGCCAACGTCCTGACTTTC.

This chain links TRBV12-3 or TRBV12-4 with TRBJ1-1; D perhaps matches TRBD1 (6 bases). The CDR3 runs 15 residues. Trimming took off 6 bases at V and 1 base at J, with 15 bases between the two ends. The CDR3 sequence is CASSRDNGANTEAFF. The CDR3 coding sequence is TGTGCCAGCAGCCGGGACAACGGAGCGAACACTGAAGCTTTCTTT.

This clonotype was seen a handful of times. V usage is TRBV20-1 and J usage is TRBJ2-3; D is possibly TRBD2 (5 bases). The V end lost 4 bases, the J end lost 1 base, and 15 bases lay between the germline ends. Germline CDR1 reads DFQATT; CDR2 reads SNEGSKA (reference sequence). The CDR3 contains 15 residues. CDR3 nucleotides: TGCAGTGCTACCCCCGGGGAGTTGGGCACAGATACGCAGTATTTT. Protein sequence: CSATPGELGTDTQYF.

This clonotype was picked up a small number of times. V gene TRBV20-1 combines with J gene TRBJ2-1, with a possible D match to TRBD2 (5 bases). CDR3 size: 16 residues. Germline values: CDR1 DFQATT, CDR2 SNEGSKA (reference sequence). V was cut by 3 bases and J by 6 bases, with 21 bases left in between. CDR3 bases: TGCAGTGCTAGTGACTTTACGGGGTTCCTCGGCAATGAGCAGTTCTTC. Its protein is CSASDFTGFLGNEQFF.

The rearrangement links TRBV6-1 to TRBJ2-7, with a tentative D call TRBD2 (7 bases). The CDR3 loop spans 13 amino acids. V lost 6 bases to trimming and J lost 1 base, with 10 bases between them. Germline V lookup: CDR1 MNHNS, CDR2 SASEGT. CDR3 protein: CASRGGASYEQYF. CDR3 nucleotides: TGTGCCAGCAGGGGGGGGGCGTCCTACGAGCAGTACTTC.

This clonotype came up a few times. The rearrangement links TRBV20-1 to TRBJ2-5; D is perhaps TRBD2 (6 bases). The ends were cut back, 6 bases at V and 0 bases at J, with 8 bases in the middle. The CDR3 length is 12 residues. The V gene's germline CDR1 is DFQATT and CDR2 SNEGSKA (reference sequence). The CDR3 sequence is CSASSDQETQYF. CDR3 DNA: TGCAGTGCATCTAGCGACCAAGAGACCCAGTACTTC.

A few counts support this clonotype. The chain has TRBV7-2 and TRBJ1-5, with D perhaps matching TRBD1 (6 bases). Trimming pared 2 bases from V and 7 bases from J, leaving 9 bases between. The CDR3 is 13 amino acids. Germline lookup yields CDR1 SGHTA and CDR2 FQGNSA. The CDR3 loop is CASSLTGWQPQHF. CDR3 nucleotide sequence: TGTGCCAGCAGCTTAACAGGGTGGCAGCCCCAGCATTTT.

This chain's CDR3 is CASSEGGTGSYEQYF. CDR3 nucleotides: TGTGCCAGCAGTGAAGGGGGGACAGGGTCCTACGAGCAGTACTTC. The chain links TRBV6-1 to TRBJ2-7, with 9 bases matching TRBD1. There are 15 residues in the CDR3. Germline CDR1 is MNHNS and CDR2 is SASEGT. V shed 1 base and J 1 base; nucleotides not matched to a gene: 2.

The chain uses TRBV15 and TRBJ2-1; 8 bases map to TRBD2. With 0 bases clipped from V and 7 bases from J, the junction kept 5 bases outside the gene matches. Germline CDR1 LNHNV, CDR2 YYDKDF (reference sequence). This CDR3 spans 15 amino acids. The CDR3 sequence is CATSRDRGGVNEQFF. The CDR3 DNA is TGTGCCACCAGCAGAGATCGGGGGGGGGTGAATGAGCAGTTCTTC.

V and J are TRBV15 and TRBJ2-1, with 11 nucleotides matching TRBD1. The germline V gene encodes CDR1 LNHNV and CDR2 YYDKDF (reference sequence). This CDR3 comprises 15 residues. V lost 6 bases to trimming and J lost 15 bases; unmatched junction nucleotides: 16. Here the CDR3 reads CATRQDRGLGEKLFF. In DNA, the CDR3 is TGTGCCACCAGACAGGACAGGGGGCTTGGTGAAAAACTGTTCTTC.

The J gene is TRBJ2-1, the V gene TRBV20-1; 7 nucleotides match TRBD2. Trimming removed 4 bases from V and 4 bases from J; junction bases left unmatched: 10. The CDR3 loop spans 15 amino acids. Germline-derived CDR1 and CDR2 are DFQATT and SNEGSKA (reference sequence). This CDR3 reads CSAIKGLTEYNEQFF. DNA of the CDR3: TGCAGTGCTATAAAGGGACTAACAGAATACAATGAGCAGTTCTTC.

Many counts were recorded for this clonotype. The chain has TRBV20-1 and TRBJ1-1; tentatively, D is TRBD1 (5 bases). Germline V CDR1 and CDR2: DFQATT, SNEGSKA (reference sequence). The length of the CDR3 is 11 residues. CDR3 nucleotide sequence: TGCAGAATGACAGTGAACACTGAAGCTTTCTTT. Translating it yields CRMTVNTEAFF.

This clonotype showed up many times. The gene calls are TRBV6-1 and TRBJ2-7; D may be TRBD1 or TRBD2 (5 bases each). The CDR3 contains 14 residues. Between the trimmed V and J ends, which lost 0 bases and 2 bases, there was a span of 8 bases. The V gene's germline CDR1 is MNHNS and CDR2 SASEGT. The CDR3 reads CASSEAGTTYEQYF. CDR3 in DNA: TGTGCCAGCAGTGAAGCGGGGACCACCTACGAGCAGTACTTC.

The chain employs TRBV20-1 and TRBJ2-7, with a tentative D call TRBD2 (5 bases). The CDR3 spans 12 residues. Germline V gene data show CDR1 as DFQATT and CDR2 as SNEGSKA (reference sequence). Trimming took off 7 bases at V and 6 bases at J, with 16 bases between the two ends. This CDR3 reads CSGTSTAREQYF. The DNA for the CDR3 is TGCAGTGGGACTTCTACTGCGCGCGAGCAGTACTTC.

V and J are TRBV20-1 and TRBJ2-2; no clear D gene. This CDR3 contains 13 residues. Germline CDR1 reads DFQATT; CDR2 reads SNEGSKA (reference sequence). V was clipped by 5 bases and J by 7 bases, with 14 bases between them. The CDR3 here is CSASGLRLGELFF. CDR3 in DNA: TGCAGTGCTTCGGGCCTCAGGCTCGGGGAGCTGTTTTTT.

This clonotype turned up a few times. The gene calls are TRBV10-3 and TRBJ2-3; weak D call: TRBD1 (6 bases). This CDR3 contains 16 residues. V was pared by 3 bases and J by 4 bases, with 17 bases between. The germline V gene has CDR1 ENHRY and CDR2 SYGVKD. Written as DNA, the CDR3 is TGTGCCATCAGTGACTCAGGGGCGCTGGGTGCAGATACGCAGTATTTT. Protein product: CAISDSGALGADTQYF.

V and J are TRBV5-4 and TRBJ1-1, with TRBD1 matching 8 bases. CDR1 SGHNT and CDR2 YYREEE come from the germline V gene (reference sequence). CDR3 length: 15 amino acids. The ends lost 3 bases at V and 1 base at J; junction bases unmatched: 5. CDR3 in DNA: TGTGCCAGCAGCTCCTCGGGACAGGCGAACACTGAAGCTTTCTTT. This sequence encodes CASSSSGQANTEAFF.

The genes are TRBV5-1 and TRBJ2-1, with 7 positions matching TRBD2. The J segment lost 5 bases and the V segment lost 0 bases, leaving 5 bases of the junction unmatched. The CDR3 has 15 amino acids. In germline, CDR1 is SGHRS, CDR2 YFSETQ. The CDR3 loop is CASSLVGGGNNEQFF. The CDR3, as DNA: TGCGCCAGCAGCTTGGTGGGCGGGGGTAACAATGAGCAGTTCTTC. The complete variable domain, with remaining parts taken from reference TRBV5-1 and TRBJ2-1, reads KAGVTQTPRYLIKTRGQQVTLSCSPISGHRSVSWYQQTPGQGLQFLFEYFSETQRNKGNFPGRFSGRQFSNSRSEMNVSTLELGDSALYLCASSLVGGGNNEQFFGPGTRLTVL.

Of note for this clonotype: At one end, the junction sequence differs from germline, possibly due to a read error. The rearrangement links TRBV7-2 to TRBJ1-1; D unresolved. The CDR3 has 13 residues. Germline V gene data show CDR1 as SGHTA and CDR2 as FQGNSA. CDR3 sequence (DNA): TGTGCCAGCAGTTTAGCAGGAGTCACTGAAGCTTTCTTT. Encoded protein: CASSLAGVTEAFF.

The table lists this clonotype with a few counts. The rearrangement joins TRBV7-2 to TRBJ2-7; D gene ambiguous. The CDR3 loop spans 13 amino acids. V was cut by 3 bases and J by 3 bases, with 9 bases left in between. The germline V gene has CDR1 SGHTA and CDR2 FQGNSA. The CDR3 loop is CASSFTTFYEQYF. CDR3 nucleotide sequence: TGTGCCAGCAGCTTTACAACCTTCTACGAGCAGTACTTC.

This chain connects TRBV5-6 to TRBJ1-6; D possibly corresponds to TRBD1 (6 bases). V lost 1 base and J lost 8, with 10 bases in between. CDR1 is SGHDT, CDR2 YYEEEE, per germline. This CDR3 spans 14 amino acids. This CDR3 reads CASSLLQGDSPLHF. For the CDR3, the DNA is TGTGCCAGCAGCTTGTTACAGGGCGATTCACCCCTCCACTTT.